The 5 T cell receptor beta chains given below trace back to one sample, sequenced in a study of CD8 T cells in Susac syndrome. Random hexamers were used to reverse transcribe the RNA input (about 0.5 to 1 ug). TCRdb redid the calling of the immunoSEQ multiplex PCR reads with MiXCR, one entry per CDR3 protein. The repertoire includes 200,000 to 250,000 distinct CDR3 sequences, about 94% of them detected once, and over 0.1% sits in the top ten. Sequenced: CD8+ T cells from PBMCs. All receptors derive from a human donor with multiple sclerosis.

This clonotype was counted a single time. The J gene is TRBJ1-1, the V gene TRBV20-1; D call uncertain. The CDR3 contains 13 residues. V was trimmed by 2 bases and J by 0 bases, leaving 7 bases between them. Germline values: CDR1 DFQATT, CDR2 SNEGSKA (reference sequence). Here the CDR3 DNA reads TGCAGTGCTAGAACAAGGATGAACACTGAAGCTTTCTTT. It codes for CSARTRMNTEAFF.

The V and J genes are TRBV30 and TRBJ1-5; D may be TRBD1 (6 bases). V was clipped by 1 base and J by 4 bases, with 11 bases between them. Germline loops: CDR1 GTSNPN, CDR2 SVGIG (reference sequence). There are 14 residues in the CDR3. Here the CDR3 DNA reads TGTGCCTGGAGTGGACGGGGGGCGAATCAGCCCCAGCATTTT. Protein product: CAWSGRGANQPQHF.

The V and J genes are TRBV6-6 and TRBJ2-1; D remains ambiguous. Between the trimmed V and J ends, which lost 1 base and 7 bases, there was a span of 8 bases. Per the germline V gene, CDR1 is MNHNY and CDR2 is SVGAGI (reference sequence). The CDR3 spans 13 residues. CDR3 loop: CASSYYVANEQFF. CDR3 DNA sequence: TGTGCCAGCAGTTACTACGTTGCGAATGAGCAGTTCTTC.

The rearrangement joins TRBV19 to TRBJ1-5, with TRBD1 matching 10 bases. The V segment lost 3 bases and the J segment 4 bases; nucleotides outside the gene matches: 3. The CDR3 covers 15 residues. CDR1 is LNHDA and CDR2 is SQIVND in the germline V gene (reference sequence). CDR3 residues: CASSIDRGLNQPQHF. DNA of the CDR3: TGTGCCAGTAGTATTGACAGGGGGCTTAATCAGCCCCAGCATTTT. Together with reference TRBV19 and TRBJ1-5, the CDR3 gives the full variable domain: DGGITQSPKYLFRKEGQNVTLSCEQNLNHDAMYWYRQDPGQGLRLIYYSQIVNDFQKGDIAEGYSVSREKKESFPLTVTSAQKNPTAFYLCASSIDRGLNQPQHFGDGTRLSIL.

This chain connects TRBV9 to TRBJ2-7; possible D gene TRBD1, 6 bases. The CDR3 is 14 amino acids. Germline V gene lookup returns CDR1 SGDLS and CDR2 YYNGEE. Trimming pared 0 bases from V and 6 bases from J, leaving 13 bases between. The CDR3 loop is CASSVAVTGAEQYF. For the CDR3, the DNA is TGTGCCAGCAGCGTAGCGGTGACAGGAGCCGAGCAGTACTTC.